Shown below are 4 T cell receptor beta chains from a single sample sequenced in a study of lymphopenia after photon versus proton radiotherapy. Data came from immunoSEQ multiplex PCR; TCRdb stores just in-frame clones and leaves some out. This sample has roughly 13,000 clones, with about 87% found just once. Sequenced here: peripheral blood, sampled from a patient treated with photon-based radiotherapy. Source of these receptors: a man between 60 and 75 years old with pancreatic cancer.

The chain combines TRBV5-1 with TRBJ1-4; TRBD1 agrees at 7 bases. The CDR3 contains 15 residues. J gave up 4 bases and V 4 bases, and 7 bases lay outside the gene matches. Germline values: CDR1 SGHRS, CDR2 YFSETQ. The CDR3 coding sequence is TGCGCCAGCAGCGACAGGGCTTCGGGTAATGAAAAACTGTTTTTT. Amino acid sequence: CASSDRASGNEKLFF.

The J gene is TRBJ2-1, the V gene TRBV30; TRBD2 might be the D (5 bases). This CDR3 spans 13 amino acids. The germline V and J ends were trimmed by 6 bases and 4 bases, with 13 bases remaining between them. CDR1 and CDR2 from the germline V gene are GTSNPN and SVGIG (reference sequence). CDR3 amino acids: CACLLVTYNEQFF. CDR3 nucleotides: TGTGCCTGCCTACTAGTAACGTACAATGAGCAGTTCTTC.

The chain joins TRBV9 to TRBJ1-3, with 8 bases matching TRBD1. Germline values: CDR1 SGDLS, CDR2 YYNGEE. The CDR3 sequence is 16 residues long. The junction had 14 bases not matched to a gene; V was cut back by 4 bases and J by 8 bases. The CDR3 nucleotides are TGTGCCAGCAGCTTCAGGACAGGGATTCGTCTGGACACCATATATTTT. Translating gives CASSFRTGIRLDTIYF.

The chain employs TRBV10-1 and TRBJ2-5; D is unresolved. Trimming cost V 5 bases and J 5 bases, with 12 bases left between them. Germline values: CDR1 WNHNN, CDR2 SYGVQD (reference sequence). The CDR3 consists of 13 residues. Written as DNA, the CDR3 is TGCGCCAGCAGTTCCAATCTCGTGGAGACCCAGTACTTC. Encoded protein: CASSSNLVETQYF.